A single sample gave rise to the 27 T cell receptor beta chains below, sequenced in a study of spatial heterogeneity in lung cancer. Regarding time point: blood at routine non-recurrence follow-up after resection. Whole RNA was taken from tumor, nontumor lung or frozen PBMC; it was then sequenced unsorted. TCRdb used MiXCR to reprocess the 5' RACE reads, holding one entry per CDR3 protein. This table holds about 120,000 distinct CDR3 sequences, less than 15% found once. The sample here was PBMCs, taken at follow-up. These receptors were obtained from a male donor with early-stage non-small cell lung cancer.

J is TRBJ2-1 and V is TRBV15, with D uncertain. The length of the CDR3 is 13 residues. Germline V gene data show CDR1 as LNHNV and CDR2 as YYDKDF (reference sequence). V lost 0 bases, J lost 4 bases, and 4 bases lay in between. As DNA, the CDR3 is TGTGCCACCAGCAGAGACCGGTACAATGAGCAGTTCTTC. This translates into CATSRDRYNEQFF. The full variable domain, its missing parts supplied by reference TRBV15 and TRBJ2-1, is DAMVIQNPRYQVTQFGKPVTLSCSQTLNHNVMYWYQQKSSQAPKLLFHYYDKDFNNEADTPDNFQSRRPNTSFCFLDIRSPGLGDTAMYLCATSRDRYNEQFFGPGTRLTVL.

This clonotype has a handful of counts. This may be a read error, as it is one base from a much larger clone. CDR3 protein: CSARSLSNWYTDMQYF. The DNA for the CDR3 is TGCAGTGCTAGAAGTCTCAGTAACTGGTACACAGATATGCAGTATTTT. The chain employs TRBV20-1 and TRBJ2-3; D is unclear. CDR3 length: 16 amino acids. CDR1 is DFQATT and CDR2 is SNEGSKA in the germline V gene (reference sequence).

This chain uses TRBV5-1 with TRBJ2-7, with TRBD1 identical over 10 bases. The V segment lost 5 bases and the J segment 1 base; nucleotides outside the gene matches: 6. The CDR3 is made up of 15 amino acids. CDR1 is SGHRS and CDR2 is YFSETQ in the germline V gene. The CDR3 DNA sequence: TGCGCCAGCAGGGACGACAGGGGGCTTTCCTACGAGCAGTACTTC. This encodes CASRDDRGLSYEQYF.

The chain has TRBV12-3 or TRBV12-4 and TRBJ1-2; the match to TRBD1 covers 7 bases. This CDR3 spans 13 amino acids. V lost 9 bases to trimming and J lost 0 bases; unmatched junction nucleotides: 4. The CDR3 spells CASRQGANYGYTF. CDR3 coding DNA: TGTGCCAGTCGACAGGGTGCTAACTATGGCTACACCTTC.

This clonotype was observed a handful of times. V usage is TRBV11-2 and J usage is TRBJ2-3; possibly TRBD1 or TRBD2 for D (7 bases each). The length of the CDR3 is 16 residues. Looked up from germline, CDR1 is SGHAT and CDR2 is FQNNGV. V was pared by 4 bases and J by 8 bases, with 22 bases between. The CDR3 protein is CASSSGGGGEIGTQYF. CDR3 bases: TGTGCCAGCAGCTCCGGGGGAGGGGGCGAAATTGGTACGCAGTATTTT.

This clonotype was observed at least ten times. The gene calls are TRBV28 and TRBJ2-3; D is perhaps TRBD1 (5 bases). The CDR3 consists of 12 residues. The V end was cut by 6 bases, the J end by 8 bases, with 12 bases between. The V gene's germline CDR1 is MDHEN and CDR2 SYDVKM. The CDR3 is CASRLQGSTQYF. The CDR3 coding sequence is TGTGCCAGCAGACTGCAGGGAAGTACGCAGTATTTT.

This clonotype was seen a handful of times. The V and J genes are TRBV7-2 and TRBJ2-3, with a possible D match to TRBD1 (5 bases). CDR3 length: 13 amino acids. The V end lost 6 bases, the J end lost 3 bases, and 10 bases lay between the germline ends. From germline, CDR1 is SGHTA and CDR2 FQGNSA. This CDR3 is CASRGVSTDTQYF. The CDR3, as DNA: TGTGCCAGCAGAGGGGTTTCGACAGATACGCAGTATTTT.

CDR3 sequence reads: CASRQGREYQPQHF. Written as DNA, the CDR3 is TGTGCCAGCAGACAGGGGCGGGAATATCAGCCCCAGCATTTT. The chain combines TRBV6-1 with TRBJ1-5; 7 bases agree with TRBD1. The CDR3 runs to 14 residues. V was pared by 6 bases and J by 5 bases, with 7 bases of the junction left unmatched. Germline CDR1 is MNHNS and CDR2 is SASEGT.

This clonotype was counted at least ten times. V and J are TRBV7-2 and TRBJ2-2; D remains ambiguous. There are 14 residues in the CDR3. The V end was cut by 5 bases, the J end by 6 bases, with 13 bases between. CDR1 is SGHTA, CDR2 FQGNSA, per germline. The CDR3 loop is CASSPEASAGELFF. DNA for the CDR3: TGTGCCAGCAGCCCCGAAGCATCAGCCGGGGAGCTGTTTTTT. The variable domain in full, completed from reference TRBV7-2 and TRBJ2-2, reads GAGVSQSPSNKVTEKGKDVELRCDPISGHTALYWYRQSLGQGLEFLIYFQGNSAPDKSGLPSDRFSAERTGGSVSTLTIQRTQQEDSAVYLCASSPEASAGELFFGEGSRLTVL.

The chain couples TRBV9 to TRBJ2-7, with D perhaps matching TRBD1 (5 bases). The V and J ends lost 0 bases and 5 bases respectively, with 15 bases between them. The CDR3 totals 15 residues. Germline V gene lookup returns CDR1 SGDLS and CDR2 YYNGEE. The CDR3 loop is CASSVVGVRGDEQYF. For the CDR3, the DNA is TGTGCCAGCAGCGTAGTAGGGGTACGTGGGGACGAGCAGTACTTC.

This clonotype was detected a few times. The chain couples TRBV2 to TRBJ2-5; 7 nucleotides agree with TRBD1. The CDR3 sequence is 16 residues long. Germline V lookup: CDR1 SNHLY, CDR2 FYNNEI. J gave up 3 bases and V 5 bases, and 12 bases lay outside the gene matches. CDR3 sequence: CASSRTTGQRKETQYF. DNA of the CDR3: TGTGCCAGCAGTCGGACAACGGGACAGCGTAAAGAGACCCAGTACTTC.

This clonotype was observed many times. This chain links TRBV5-1 with TRBJ2-2, with D uncertain. The ends were cut back, 4 bases at V and 1 base at J, with 17 bases in the middle. The CDR3 runs 17 residues. Looked up from germline, CDR1 is SGHRS and CDR2 is YFSETQ. The CDR3 loop is CASSPSPWEGNTGELFF. The CDR3 bases are TGCGCCAGCAGCCCATCCCCCTGGGAAGGGAACACCGGGGAGCTGTTTTTT.

This clonotype has just a few counts. The chain combines TRBV4-2 with TRBJ1-5, with TRBD1 matching 8 bases. CDR3 size: 16 residues. V was pared by 1 base and J by 8 bases, with 10 bases of the junction left unmatched. Germline values: CDR1 LGHNA, CDR2 YNFKEQ. This chain's CDR3 is CASSQAGTGGGEPQHF. In DNA form, the CDR3 reads TGTGCCAGCAGCCAAGCCGGGACAGGCGGGGGGGAGCCCCAGCATTTT.

This clonotype has just a few counts. This chain links TRBV11-3 with TRBJ2-1; no reliable D call. V lost 5 bases, J lost 2 bases, and 7 bases lay in between. From germline, CDR1 is SGHNT and CDR2 YENEEA. The CDR3 totals 13 residues. CDR3 in amino acids: CASSPYTYNEQFF. For the CDR3, the DNA is TGTGCCAGCAGCCCCTACACCTACAATGAGCAGTTCTTC.

This clonotype was recorded many times. This sequence joins TRBV2 and TRBJ2-1, with D perhaps TRBD2 (6 bases). Germline-derived CDR1 and CDR2 are SNHLY and FYNNEI. The CDR3 covers 12 residues. V was trimmed by 6 bases and J by 12 bases, leaving 15 bases between them. The CDR3 DNA follows: TGTGCCAGCAGGGGGACTGGTTCGTTGCAGTTCTTC. It specifies CASRGTGSLQFF.

This clonotype was found many times. V and J are TRBV28 and TRBJ1-1; TRBD1 might be the D (5 bases). Germline loops: CDR1 MDHEN, CDR2 SYDVKM. This CDR3 contains 15 residues. Between the trimmed V and J ends, which lost 0 bases and 1 base, there was a span of 9 bases. The CDR3 DNA is TGTGCCAGCAGTTTATGGGGGGGACGGAACACTGAAGCTTTCTTT. Its translation is CASSLWGGRNTEAFF.

This chain joins TRBV3-1 and TRBJ1-4; D call uncertain. This CDR3 is built from 14 residues. Trimming removed 4 bases from V and 3 bases from J, with 9 bases in between. Germline V lookup: CDR1 LGHDT, CDR2 YNNKEL (reference sequence). The CDR3 coding sequence is TGTGCCAGCAGCCTCCTGGCGCCTAATGAAAAACTGTTTTTT. This sequence encodes CASSLLAPNEKLFF.

As concerns this clonotype: The germline gene is not matched at one end of the junction; a read error may be the cause. V is TRBV5-1 and J is TRBJ1-2; D is unclear. Germline V CDR1 and CDR2: SGHRS, YFSETQ. The CDR3 is 10 residues long. The CDR3 loop reads CASSPGPDDF. The CDR3 coding sequence is TGCGCCAGCAGCCCGGGCCCCGACGACTTC. The whole variable domain, remainder taken from reference TRBV5-1 and TRBJ1-2, is KAGVTQTPRYLIKTRGQQVTLSCSPISGHRSVSWYQQTPGQGLQFLFEYFSETQRNKGNFPGRFSGRQFSNSRSEMNVSTLELGDSALYLCASSPGPDDFGSGTRLTVV.

This clonotype was detected a few times. This sequence joins TRBV28 and TRBJ1-5, with D possibly being TRBD1 (6 bases). The CDR3 totals 15 residues. Germline V gives CDR1 MDHEN, CDR2 SYDVKM. Trimming cost V 6 bases and J 4 bases, with 16 bases left between them. CDR3 nucleotide sequence: TGTGCCAGCAGGCTGGCGGGGGGCTGGAATCAGCCCCAGCATTTT. Translation: CASRLAGGWNQPQHF.

The chain couples TRBV20-1 to TRBJ1-5; 8 bases fit TRBD1. Germline CDR1 and CDR2: DFQATT and SNEGSKA (reference sequence). The CDR3 consists of 15 residues. V shed 6 bases, J shed 5 bases, and the junction held 12 bases outside the gene matches. In nucleotides, the CDR3 is TGCAGTGCCAATCGGGAAACAGGGGGATATCAGCCCCAGCATTTT. Amino acid sequence: CSANRETGGYQPQHF.

The chain has TRBV2 and TRBJ1-1; D remains ambiguous. V was pared by 6 bases and J by 4 bases, with 9 bases between. CDR1 and CDR2 (germline): SNHLY, FYNNEI. The length of the CDR3 is 12 residues. CDR3 DNA: TGTGCCAGCAGCCCGTCGAGCACTGAAGCTTTCTTT. Amino acid sequence: CASSPSSTEAFF.

This clonotype has ten or more counts. The genes are TRBV7-9 and TRBJ2-5; TRBD2 might be the D (6 bases). Germline V lookup: CDR1 SEHNR, CDR2 FQNEAQ (reference sequence). The V gene lost 0 bases and the J gene lost 4 bases, with 6 bases spanning the gap. This CDR3 region has 13 residues. For the CDR3, the DNA is TGTGCCAGCAGCTTAGCGGGGGGAGAGACCCAGTACTTC. This encodes CASSLAGGETQYF. Full variable domain (missing parts from reference TRBV7-9 and TRBJ2-5): DTGVSQNPRHKITKRGQNVTFRCDPISEHNRLYWYRQTLGQGPEFLTYFQNEAQLEKSRLLSDRFSAERPKGSFSTLEIQRTEQGDSAMYLCASSLAGGETQYFGPGTRLLVL.

The J gene is TRBJ2-7, the V gene TRBV12-3 or TRBV12-4, with 10 positions matching TRBD2. There are 16 residues in the CDR3. The V and J ends lost 5 bases and 2 bases, in that order; junction bases with no gene match: 9. CDR3 nucleotide sequence: TGTGCCAGCAGTCTCCGGGGGACTAGCGTCGCCTACGAGCAGTACTTC. This translates into CASSLRGTSVAYEQYF.

This clonotype has ten or more counts. The rearrangement joins TRBV7-2 to TRBJ2-2; D not certain. The CDR3 spans 13 residues. CDR1 is SGHTA, CDR2 FQGNSA, per germline. Trimming removed 10 bases from V and 6 bases from J, with 15 bases in between. CDR3 in amino acids: CATSTGMAGELFF. CDR3 DNA: TGTGCCACCTCAACTGGGATGGCCGGGGAGCTGTTTTTT.

Ten or more counts support this clonotype. V gene TRBV9 combines with J gene TRBJ2-1, with 8 nucleotides matching TRBD1. V trimming: 0 bases; J trimming: 7 bases; junction bases outside the gene matches: 6. The germline V gene encodes CDR1 SGDLS and CDR2 YYNGEE. The CDR3 is 15 residues long. The CDR3 nucleotides are TGTGCCAGCAGCGTAGAGGGGCAGGGGGCGAATGAGCAGTTCTTC. Translation gives CASSVEGQGANEQFF.

The sample holds many counts of this clonotype. The chain recombines TRBV7-8 with TRBJ2-7; D is undetermined. The ends were cut back, 5 bases at V and 0 bases at J, with 8 bases in the middle. In germline, CDR1 is SGHVS, CDR2 FQNEAQ. The CDR3 spans 13 residues. This CDR3 reads CASSPRLSYEQYF. In nucleotides, the CDR3 is TGTGCCAGCAGCCCCCGCCTCTCCTACGAGCAGTACTTC.

This clonotype was detected only a few times. The chain employs TRBV19 and TRBJ1-6; D is perhaps TRBD1 (5 bases). The CDR3 spans 13 residues. Germline values: CDR1 LNHDA, CDR2 SQIVND (reference sequence). V was cut by 6 bases and J by 5 bases, with 8 bases left in between. The CDR3: CASRPGDNSPLHF. As DNA, the CDR3 is TGTGCCAGTAGACCGGGGGATAATTCACCCCTCCACTTT.